Below, one TCR beta chain is given with its context. This sample was included in a study of CD8 T cells in Susac syndrome. RNA amounts of about 0.45 to 1 ug underwent reverse transcription with random hexamers. Amplification of TCR beta CDR3 by immunoSEQ multiplex PCR spanned 54 Vbeta and 13 Jbeta. TCRdb re-analysed the immunoSEQ multiplex PCR reads in MiXCR, keeping a single row per CDR3 protein. The data show 150,000 to 200,000 distinct CDR3 sequences, around 96% seen once. Sequencing of TCR beta was performed on blood CD8+ and CD4+ T cells. Age- and sex-matched healthy donors served as the control group. The CD8+ and CD4+ T cells were isolated magnetically using a negative isolation approach, whereas the TEMRA cells were enriched by FACS. The TCR comes from a human donor in good health. The sample was CD4+ T cells from PBMCs.

The CDR3 loop reads CAWTASGRATDTQYF. The DNA for the CDR3 is TGTGCCTGGACCGCTAGCGGGAGGGCCACAGATACGCAGTATTTT. The chain carries TRBV30 and TRBJ2-3; 12 positions match TRBD2. From germline, CDR1 is GTSNPN and CDR2 SVGIG (reference sequence). The V gene end was trimmed by 4 bases and the J gene end by 2 bases; junction bases not matched to a gene: 4. This CDR3 has 15 amino acids.